The present T cell receptor beta chain was sequenced within a study of CD8 T cells in ankylosing spondylitis. MiXCR was run by TCRdb on the 5' RACE reads, yielding one entry per CDR3 protein. This sample has 30,000 to 40,000 distinct CDR3 sequences, with approximately 3% found just once. This clonotype was picked up many times. Specimen: blood, either unsorted or a sorted T cell fraction (not recorded which). This sequence originates from a male donor with ankylosing spondylitis or in good health (not recorded which).

The CDR3 loop is CASSPKDQTSTDTQYF. The CDR3 region has the DNA TGTGCCAGCAGCCCCAAGGACCAGACTAGCACAGATACGCAGTATTTT. The chain links TRBV9 to TRBJ2-3; D gene uncertain. The V end was cut by 4 bases, the J end by 0 bases, with 15 bases between. Germline lookup yields CDR1 SGDLS and CDR2 YYNGEE. The CDR3 spans 16 residues.